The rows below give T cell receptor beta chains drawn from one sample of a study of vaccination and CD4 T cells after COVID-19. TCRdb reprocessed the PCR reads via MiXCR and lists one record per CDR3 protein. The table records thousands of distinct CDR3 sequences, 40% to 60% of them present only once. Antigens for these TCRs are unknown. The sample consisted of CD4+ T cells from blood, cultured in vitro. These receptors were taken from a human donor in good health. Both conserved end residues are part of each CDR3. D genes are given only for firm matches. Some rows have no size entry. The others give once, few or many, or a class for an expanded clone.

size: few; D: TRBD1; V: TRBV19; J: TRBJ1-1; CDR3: CASSVWTGKRLQVTEAFF; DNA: TGTGCCAGTAGTGTTTGGACAGGGAAACGGCTCCAGGTCACTGAAGCTTTCTTT
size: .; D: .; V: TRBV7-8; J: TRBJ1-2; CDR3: CASSLGGAVSSNYGYTF; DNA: TGTGCCAGCAGCTTAGGGGGGGCGGTGTCGAGTAACTATGGCTACACCTTC
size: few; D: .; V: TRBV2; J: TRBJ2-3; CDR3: CASSFTDTQYF; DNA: TGTGCCAGCAGCTTTACAGATACGCAGTATTTT
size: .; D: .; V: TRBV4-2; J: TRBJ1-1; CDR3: CASSQDRQGNTEAFF; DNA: TGTGCCAGCAGCCAAGATAGGCAGGGGAACACTGAAGCTTTCTTT
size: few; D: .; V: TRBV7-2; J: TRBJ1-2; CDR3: CASSLNAPGRAVTF; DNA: TGTGCCAGCAGCCTAAACGCCCCGGGTCGTGCGGTCACCTTC
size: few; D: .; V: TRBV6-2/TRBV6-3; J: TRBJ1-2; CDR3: CASSYPLGYGYTF; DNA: TGTGCCAGCAGTTACCCCCTAGGGTATGGCTACACCTTC
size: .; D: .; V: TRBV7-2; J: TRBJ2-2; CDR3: CASSLAGGQAGELFF; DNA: TGTGCCAGCAGCTTAGCCGGGGGGCAGGCCGGGGAGCTGTTTTTT
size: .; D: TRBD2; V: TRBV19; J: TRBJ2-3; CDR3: CASSRTSGPTDTQYF; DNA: TGTGCCAGTAGTAGGACTAGCGGGCCCACAGATACGCAGTATTTT
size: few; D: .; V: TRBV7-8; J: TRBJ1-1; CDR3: CASSLSSGGNTEAFF; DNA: TGTGCCAGCAGCTTAAGTTCCGGAGGGAACACTGAAGCTTTCTTT
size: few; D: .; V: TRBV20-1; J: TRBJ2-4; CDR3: CSARDGRGVKNIQYF; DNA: TGCAGTGCTAGAGATGGACGCGGGGTTAAAAACATTCAGTACTTC
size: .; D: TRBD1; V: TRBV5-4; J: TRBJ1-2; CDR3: CASSPRTGPNYGYTF; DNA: TGTGCCAGCAGCCCCCGGACAGGACCTAACTATGGCTACACCTTC
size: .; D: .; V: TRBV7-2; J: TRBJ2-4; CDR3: CASSFSRGTKNIQYF; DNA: TGTGCCAGCAGCTTTTCGCGAGGGACCAAAAACATTCAGTACTTC
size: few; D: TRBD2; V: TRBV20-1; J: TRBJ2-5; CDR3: CSASGLAGGHQETQYF; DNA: TGCAGTGCTTCGGGACTAGCGGGGGGGCACCAAGAGACCCAGTACTTC
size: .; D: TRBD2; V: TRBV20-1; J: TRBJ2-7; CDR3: CSAPSSGGYYEQYF; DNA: TGCAGTGCCCCATCGAGCGGGGGATACTACGAGCAGTACTTC
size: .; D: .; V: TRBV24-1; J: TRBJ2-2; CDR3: CARNTYTGELFF; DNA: TGTGCCCGGAATACATACACCGGGGAGCTGTTTTTT
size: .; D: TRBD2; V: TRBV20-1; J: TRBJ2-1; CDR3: CSAQAGRGRNEQFF; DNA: TGCAGTGCGCAGGCAGGGCGGGGGAGGAATGAGCAGTTCTTC